This record covers a single T cell receptor (beta chain). FACS was used to enrich TEMRA cells, whereas the CD8+ and CD4+ T cells were obtained by negative isolation. Reverse transcription of roughly 0.45 to 1 ug RNA was performed with random hexamers. TCRdb itself ran the immunoSEQ multiplex PCR reads through MiXCR, one entry per CDR3 protein. This table has over 100,000 distinct CDR3 sequences, about 95% appearing once. The germline V gene encodes CDR1 DFQATT and CDR2 SNEGSKA (reference sequence). The CDR3 has 13 amino acids. Trimming stripped 1 base from V and 2 bases from J, with 8 bases between. The data were taken from a study of CD8 T cells in Susac syndrome.

The sequence came from a human donor in good health. The sequencing input was CD4+ T cells from PBMCs. V gene TRBV20-1 combines with J gene TRBJ2-5, with D perhaps assigned TRBD1 or TRBD2 (5 bases each). CDR3 amino acids: CSARAGRQETQYF. CDR3 sequence (DNA): TGCAGTGCTAGAGCGGGGCGACAAGAGACCCAGTACTTC.